Listed below are T cell receptor beta chains from one sample, sequenced in a study of T cell clonotyping in hematopoietic cell transplantation. This table comes from immunoSEQ multiplex PCR, and its TCRdb copy is limited to in-frame clones, with some not included. The table lists 15,000 to 20,000 clones, more than 70% of them singletons. Material: PBMCs, obtained 100 days after allogeneic stem cell transplant. Receptor source: a male patient aged 55 to 70 who had an allogeneic stem cell transplant from a related donor, so the T cells may come from the graft donor. Some clones in this sample may be carry-over from other donors' samples. The CDR3 runs from the conserved cysteine through the conserved F or W. Each record gives: J gene, V gene, D gene, clone size, CDR3 protein, CDR3 DNA. The D gene is left open where the match is weak. Rows may omit the clone size; those that give it use once, few, many or a size class.

j_gene: TRBJ2-7
v_gene: TRBV20-1
d_gene: NA
abundance: NA
CDR3aa: CSGAAGYEQYF
CDR3nt: TGCAGTGGGGCGGCAGGTTACGAGCAGTACTTC

j_gene: TRBJ1-2
v_gene: TRBV25-1
d_gene: NA
abundance: once
CDR3aa: CASSGDNYGYTF
CDR3nt: TGTGCCAGCAGTGGTGACAACTATGGCTACACCTTC

j_gene: TRBJ1-2
v_gene: TRBV27
d_gene: TRBD1
abundance: NA
CDR3aa: CASSRTGFDGYTF
CDR3nt: TGTGCCAGCAGCCGGACAGGGTTCGATGGCTACACCTTC

j_gene: TRBJ1-5
v_gene: TRBV6-5
d_gene: NA
abundance: NA
CDR3aa: CASSFFSNQPQHF
CDR3nt: TGTGCCAGCAGTTTTTTTAGCAATCAGCCCCAGCATTTT

j_gene: TRBJ2-5
v_gene: TRBV19
d_gene: NA
abundance: NA
CDR3aa: CASSPQGQGLGETQYF
CDR3nt: TGTGCCAGTAGTCCTCAAGGACAGGGACTAGGGGAGACCCAGTACTTC

j_gene: TRBJ1-4
v_gene: TRBV5-1
d_gene: TRBD1
abundance: NA
CDR3aa: CASSPDRAGEKLFF
CDR3nt: TGCGCCAGCAGCCCGGACAGGGCTGGTGAAAAACTGTTTTTT

j_gene: TRBJ2-7
v_gene: TRBV25-1
d_gene: NA
abundance: NA
CDR3aa: CASSRGPTGYEQYF
CDR3nt: TGTGCCAGCAGTAGAGGACCGACGGGCTACGAGCAGTACTTC

j_gene: TRBJ2-7
v_gene: TRBV19
d_gene: NA
abundance: NA
CDR3aa: CAIGTSPYEQYF
CDR3nt: TGTGCGATAGGGACATCACCCTACGAGCAGTACTTC

j_gene: TRBJ2-4
v_gene: TRBV19
d_gene: NA
abundance: few
CDR3aa: CASTPAGLAKNIQYF
CDR3nt: TGTGCCAGTACCCCGGCAGGGTTAGCCAAAAACATTCAGTACTTC

j_gene: TRBJ1-2
v_gene: TRBV11-1
d_gene: NA
abundance: NA
CDR3aa: CASSSYGTPAGYTF
CDR3nt: TGTGCCAGCAGCTCGTATGGCACGCCAGCAGGCTACACCTTC

j_gene: TRBJ1-2
v_gene: TRBV7-8
d_gene: NA
abundance: NA
CDR3aa: CASSLIAGGSLGGYTF
CDR3nt: TGTGCCAGCAGCTTAATTGCGGGGGGGAGTCTGGGTGGCTACACCTTC